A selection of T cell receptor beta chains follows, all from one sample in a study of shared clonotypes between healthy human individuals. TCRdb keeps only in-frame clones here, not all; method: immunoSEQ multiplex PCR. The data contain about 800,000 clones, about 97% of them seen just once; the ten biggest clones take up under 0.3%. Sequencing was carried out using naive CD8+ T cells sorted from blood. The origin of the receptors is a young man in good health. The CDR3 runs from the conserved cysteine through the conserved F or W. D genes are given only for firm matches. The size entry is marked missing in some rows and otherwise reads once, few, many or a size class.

TGTGCCAGCAGCTTGAGGCTAGCGGCACAAGAGACCCAGTACTTC CASSLRLAAQETQYF TRBV5-5 - TRBD2 TRBJ2-5
TGTGCCAGCAGTTTACAGGTCACCTACGAGCAGTACTTC CASSLQVTYEQYF TRBV27 - - TRBJ2-7
TGCGCCAGCAGCCAAGGGCCGGGACTCGACGAGCAGTACTTC CASSQGPGLDEQYF TRBV4-1 once - TRBJ2-7
TGTGCCAGCAGCTCGCCGAGCGGGACAGGGGCTTTAGATCAGCCCCAGCATTTT CASSSPSGTGALDQPQHF TRBV11-2 once TRBD1 TRBJ1-5
TGCGCCAGCAGCCAAGGCCATAGCGGGGTCTCGGATGAGCAGTTCTTC CASSQGHSGVSDEQFF TRBV4-3 - TRBD2 TRBJ2-1
TGTGCCAGCAGTTTGGGGAGAGGCACAGATACGCAGTATTTT CASSLGRGTDTQYF TRBV27 - - TRBJ2-3
TGTGCCAGCAGCGTACCAGGCAGGGGAAGACCCGGGGAGCTGTTTTTT CASSVPGRGRPGELFF TRBV9 - - TRBJ2-2
TGTGCCAGCACTACTAGTGCTTGGGATACGCAGTATTTT CASTTSAWDTQYF TRBV6-5 - - TRBJ2-3
TGTGCCAGCAGAAATGAGCGGGGGCCCAAGAATGAGCAGTTCTTC CASRNERGPKNEQFF TRBV28 - TRBD2 TRBJ2-1
TGCAGCGTTGAGCAGGACTATGGCTACACCTTC CSVEQDYGYTF TRBV29-1 - - TRBJ1-2
TGTGCCAGCAGCTTCGGCAATAGGGAGGGCTCCTACAATGAGCAGTTCTTC CASSFGNREGSYNEQFF TRBV7-3 - TRBD2 TRBJ2-1
TGTGCCAGCAGCTTGAGGGGACTATCCTCCTACGAGCAGTACTTC CASSLRGLSSYEQYF TRBV5-5 - TRBD2 TRBJ2-7
TGTGCCAGCAGCTTAAAGATGAACGGGGAGCTGTTTTTT CASSLKMNGELFF TRBV9 - - TRBJ2-2
TGTGCCAGCAGCTTGGGGGCAGGTTCATACTCTGGAAACACCATATATTTT CASSLGAGSYSGNTIYF TRBV5-4 - - TRBJ1-3
TGCAGCGTCCCAGCGGGAGAGGGGGCCGGGGAGCTGTTTTTT CSVPAGEGAGELFF TRBV29-1 - TRBD2 TRBJ2-2
TGTGCCAGCAGCCTCCTGGGGGGAGTCACTATCTACAATGAGCAGTTCTTC CASSLLGGVTIYNEQFF TRBV7-9 - - TRBJ2-1
TGCGCCAGCAGCCAAGATCCGGGCACCCATGTGAATGAGCAGTTCTTC CASSQDPGTHVNEQFF TRBV4-3 - - TRBJ2-1
TGCGCCAGCAGCTTAGGACAAGGCAGGGATGAGCAGTTCTTC CASSLGQGRDEQFF TRBV5-1 - - TRBJ2-1
TGTGCCAGTAGTATCGGTGAGCTCTCCTACAATGAGCAGTTCTTC CASSIGELSYNEQFF TRBV19 - - TRBJ2-1
TGCGCCAGCAGCTTACGGGACAGGGGCGACGAGCAGTACTTC CASSLRDRGDEQYF TRBV5-1 - TRBD1 TRBJ2-7
TGTGCCAGCAGTTTTTTCCAGGGCAATGAGCAGTTCTTC CASSFFQGNEQFF TRBV28 - - TRBJ2-1
TGTGCCAGCAGGGGGGTTAACTATGGCTACACCTTC CASRGVNYGYTF TRBV7-9 - - TRBJ1-2
TGTGCCAGCTCACCACCGCCGGGGCCCCCCTACAATGAGCAGTTCTTC CASSPPPGPPYNEQFF TRBV18 - - TRBJ2-1
TGTGCCAGCAGCGCCTTAGCGGGGAGGGGAGAGACCCAGTACTTC CASSALAGRGETQYF TRBV7-8 - TRBD2 TRBJ2-5
TGTGCCAGCAGTTTAGCCCTCTACGAGCAGTACTTC CASSLALYEQYF TRBV28 - - TRBJ2-7
TGTGCTAGTGCTAACCGACAGCTCAATTACCAAGAGACCCAGTACTTC CASANRQLNYQETQYF TRBV12-5 - - TRBJ2-5
TGTGCCAGCAGAACGGGGATACGGGGCACTGAAGCTTTCTTT CASRTGIRGTEAFF TRBV6-5 - - TRBJ1-1
TGTGCCAGCAGCCCCCGCATCCAGACTAGCGGGAGGGCCGAGCAGTTCTTC CASSPRIQTSGRAEQFF TRBV7-6 - TRBD2 TRBJ2-1
TGTGCCAGCAGTGAAAGGGGGGTGTTGGATGAGCAGTTCTTC CASSERGVLDEQFF TRBV2 once - TRBJ2-1
TGCGCCAGCAGCCATAAACCTAGCGGGATATTGGGCGGGGAGCTGTTTTTT CASSHKPSGILGGELFF TRBV4-1 - TRBD2 TRBJ2-2
TGTGCCAGCAGTTTAGGAAGCGGGAGAACTCACGAGCAGTACTTC CASSLGSGRTHEQYF TRBV27 - TRBD2 TRBJ2-7
TGTGCCAGCTCTGGGACTAGCGGGGAATACGAGCAGTACTTC CASSGTSGEYEQYF TRBV16 - TRBD2 TRBJ2-7
TGTGCCAGCAGCACCTATCGGACAGGCGCGCTAGAGCAGTACTTC CASSTYRTGALEQYF TRBV7-9 once TRBD1 TRBJ2-7
TGTGCCAGCAGCGGGAGGGATAGCTACGAGCAGTACTTC CASSGRDSYEQYF TRBV5-4 - TRBD2 TRBJ2-7
TGTGCCAGCACTCCGGACAGGTCCAGCTCCTACAATGAGCAGTTCTTC CASTPDRSSSYNEQFF TRBV5-5 - TRBD1 TRBJ2-1
TGTGCCAGCAGCTTAGGCCCTGGACCGGCGAACACTGAAGCTTTCTTT CASSLGPGPANTEAFF TRBV13 once - TRBJ1-1
TGTGCCAGCAGCTTACGGAATCCATTGACGGACAGACAATACAATGAGCAGTTCTTC CASSLRNPLTDRQYNEQFF TRBV11-2 - - TRBJ2-1